The clone carrying this T cell receptor (beta chain) was recorded many times. These data are taken from a study of beta chain features in type 1 diabetes. Expressed TCRB transcripts were sequenced after all isolated RNA was converted to cDNA. Assay: immunoSEQ multiplex PCR; the TCRdb copy retains only in-frame clones and omits some. The data hold about 360,000 clones, with roughly 13% observed a single time. This CDR3 spans 15 amino acids. The V gene end was trimmed by 0 bases and the J gene end by 3 bases; junction bases not matched to a gene: 3. Germline-derived CDR1 and CDR2 are SGDLS and YYNGEE. The sequence came from a young man in good health. The genes are TRBV9 and TRBJ2-7; 10 positions match TRBD2. Sequenced: naive CD4+ T cells from blood. CDR3 in amino acids: CASSVDPSGGYEQYF. The CDR3 DNA reads TGTGCCAGCAGCGTAGACCCTAGCGGGGGCTACGAGCAGTACTTC.